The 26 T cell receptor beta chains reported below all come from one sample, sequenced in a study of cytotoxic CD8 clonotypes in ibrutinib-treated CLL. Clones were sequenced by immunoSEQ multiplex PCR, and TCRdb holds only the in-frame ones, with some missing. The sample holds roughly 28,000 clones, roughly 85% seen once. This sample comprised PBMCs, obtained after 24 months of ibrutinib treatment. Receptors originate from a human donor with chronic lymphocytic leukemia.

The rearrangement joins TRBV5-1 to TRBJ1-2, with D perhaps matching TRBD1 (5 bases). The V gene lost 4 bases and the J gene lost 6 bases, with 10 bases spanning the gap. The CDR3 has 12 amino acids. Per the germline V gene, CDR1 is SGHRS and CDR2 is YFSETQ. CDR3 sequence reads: CASSRTGDGYTF. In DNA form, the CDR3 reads TGCGCCAGCAGCCGGACGGGGGATGGCTACACCTTC. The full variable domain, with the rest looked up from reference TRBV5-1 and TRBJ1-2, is KAGVTQTPRYLIKTRGQQVTLSCSPISGHRSVSWYQQTPGQGLQFLFEYFSETQRNKGNFPGRFSGRQFSNSRSEMNVSTLELGDSALYLCASSRTGDGYTFGSGTRLTVV.

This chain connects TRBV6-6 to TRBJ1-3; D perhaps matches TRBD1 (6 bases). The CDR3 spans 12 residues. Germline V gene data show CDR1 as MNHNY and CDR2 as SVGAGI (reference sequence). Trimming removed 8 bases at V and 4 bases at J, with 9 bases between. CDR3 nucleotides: TGTGCCAGCGGGGGCGAGGGAAACACCATATATTTT. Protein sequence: CASGGEGNTIYF.

This chain's CDR3 is CASSEADRSGNTIYF. DNA of the CDR3: TGTGCCAGCAGTGAAGCGGATCGCTCTGGAAACACCATATATTTT. The chain combines TRBV2 with TRBJ1-3; D is unclear. CDR3 length: 15 residues. Trimming removed 0 bases from V and 0 bases from J, with 6 bases in between. Germline V gene sequence: CDR1 SNHLY, CDR2 FYNNEI.

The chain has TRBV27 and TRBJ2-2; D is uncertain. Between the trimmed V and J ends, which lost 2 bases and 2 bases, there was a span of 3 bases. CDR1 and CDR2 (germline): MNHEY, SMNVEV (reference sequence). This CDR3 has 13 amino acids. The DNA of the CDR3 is TGTGCCAGCAGTTTAAACAACACCGGGGAGCTGTTTTTT. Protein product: CASSLNNTGELFF.

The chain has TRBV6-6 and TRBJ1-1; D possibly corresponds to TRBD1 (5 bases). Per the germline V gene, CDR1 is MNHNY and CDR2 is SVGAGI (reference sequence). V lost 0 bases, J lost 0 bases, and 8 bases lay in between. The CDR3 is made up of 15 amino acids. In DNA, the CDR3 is TGTGCCAGCAGTTACTCGAAGGGGTTGAACACTGAAGCTTTCTTT. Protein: CASSYSKGLNTEAFF.

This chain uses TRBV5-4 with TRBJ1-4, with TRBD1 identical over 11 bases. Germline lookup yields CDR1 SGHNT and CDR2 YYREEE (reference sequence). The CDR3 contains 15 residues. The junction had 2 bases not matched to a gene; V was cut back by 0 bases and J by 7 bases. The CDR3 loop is CASSLAGTGGEKLFF. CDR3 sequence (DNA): TGTGCCAGCAGCTTGGCCGGGACAGGGGGTGAAAAACTGTTTTTT.

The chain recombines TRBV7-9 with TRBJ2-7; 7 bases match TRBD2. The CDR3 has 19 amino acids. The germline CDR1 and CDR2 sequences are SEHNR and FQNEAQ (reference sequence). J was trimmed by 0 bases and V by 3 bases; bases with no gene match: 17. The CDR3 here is CASSFPGGIWGRSSYEQYF. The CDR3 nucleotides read TGTGCCAGCAGCTTTCCGGGGGGAATTTGGGGACGGAGCTCCTACGAGCAGTACTTC.

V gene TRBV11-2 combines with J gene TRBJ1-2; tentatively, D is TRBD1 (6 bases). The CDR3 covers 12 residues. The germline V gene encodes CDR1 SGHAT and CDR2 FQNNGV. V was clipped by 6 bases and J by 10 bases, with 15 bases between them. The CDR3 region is CASRPSAGDYTF. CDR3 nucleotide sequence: TGTGCCAGCAGGCCGTCGGCAGGGGACTACACCTTC.

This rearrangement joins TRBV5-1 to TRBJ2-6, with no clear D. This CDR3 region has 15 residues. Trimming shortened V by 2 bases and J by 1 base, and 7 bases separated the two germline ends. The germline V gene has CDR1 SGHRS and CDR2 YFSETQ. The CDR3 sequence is CASSFVLSGANVLTF. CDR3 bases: TGCGCCAGCAGCTTCGTATTATCTGGGGCCAACGTCCTGACTTTC.

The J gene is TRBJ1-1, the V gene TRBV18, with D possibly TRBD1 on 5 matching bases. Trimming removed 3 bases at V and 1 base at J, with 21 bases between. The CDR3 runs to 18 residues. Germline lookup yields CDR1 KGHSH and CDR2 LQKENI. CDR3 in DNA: TGTGCCAGCTCACCGGAAGCCCTTTTGGTCGGGACGAACACTGAAGCTTTCTTT. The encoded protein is CASSPEALLVGTNTEAFF.

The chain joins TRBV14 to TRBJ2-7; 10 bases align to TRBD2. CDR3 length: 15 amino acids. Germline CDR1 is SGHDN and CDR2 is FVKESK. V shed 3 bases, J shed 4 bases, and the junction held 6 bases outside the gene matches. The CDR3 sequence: CASSHPLAGEYEQYF. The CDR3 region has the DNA TGTGCCAGCAGCCATCCTCTAGCGGGAGAATACGAGCAGTACTTC. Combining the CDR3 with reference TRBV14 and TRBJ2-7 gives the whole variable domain EAGVTQFPSHSVIEKGQTVTLRCDPISGHDNLYWYRRVMGKEIKFLLHFVKESKQDESGMPNNRFLAERTGGTYSTLKVQPAELEDSGVYFCASSHPLAGEYEQYFGPGTRLTVT.

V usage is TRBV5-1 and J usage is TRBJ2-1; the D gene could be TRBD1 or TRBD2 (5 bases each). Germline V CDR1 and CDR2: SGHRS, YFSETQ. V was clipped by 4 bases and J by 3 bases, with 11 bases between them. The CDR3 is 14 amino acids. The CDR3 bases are TGCGCCAGCAGCGGGAGACAGAGCTACAATGAGCAGTTCTTC. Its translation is CASSGRQSYNEQFF.

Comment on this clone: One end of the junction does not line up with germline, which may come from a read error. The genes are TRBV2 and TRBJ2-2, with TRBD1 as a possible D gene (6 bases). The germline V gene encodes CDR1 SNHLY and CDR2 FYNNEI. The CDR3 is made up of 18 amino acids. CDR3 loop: CASSLSPRQASNAGDLFF. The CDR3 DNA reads TGTGCCAGCAGCCTTTCCCCCAGACAGGCGTCGAACGCCGGGGATCTGTTTTTT.

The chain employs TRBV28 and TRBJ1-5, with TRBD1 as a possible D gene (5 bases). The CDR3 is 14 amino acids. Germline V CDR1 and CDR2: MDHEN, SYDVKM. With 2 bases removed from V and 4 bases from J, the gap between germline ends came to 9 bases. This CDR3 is CASSLGGTNQPQHF. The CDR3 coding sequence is TGTGCCAGCAGTTTAGGGGGAACTAATCAGCCCCAGCATTTT.

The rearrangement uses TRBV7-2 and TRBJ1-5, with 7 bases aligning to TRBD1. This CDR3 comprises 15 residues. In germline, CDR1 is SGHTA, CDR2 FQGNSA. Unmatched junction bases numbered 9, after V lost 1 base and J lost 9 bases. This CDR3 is CASSLGVGGDRPQHF. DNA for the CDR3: TGTGCCAGCAGCTTAGGGGTGGGAGGGGACAGGCCCCAGCATTTT.

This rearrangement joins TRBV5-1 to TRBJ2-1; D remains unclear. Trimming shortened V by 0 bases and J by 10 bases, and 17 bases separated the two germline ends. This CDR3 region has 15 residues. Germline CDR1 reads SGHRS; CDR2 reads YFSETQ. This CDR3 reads CASSLDEPPKREQFF. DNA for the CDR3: TGCGCCAGCAGCTTGGACGAGCCCCCTAAGAGGGAGCAGTTCTTC.

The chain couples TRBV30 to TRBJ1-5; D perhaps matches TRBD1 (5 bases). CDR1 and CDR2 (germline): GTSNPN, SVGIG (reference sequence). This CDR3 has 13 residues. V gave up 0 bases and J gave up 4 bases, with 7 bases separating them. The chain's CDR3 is CAWSVGGNQPQHF. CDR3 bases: TGTGCCTGGAGTGTGGGGGGGAATCAGCCCCAGCATTTT.

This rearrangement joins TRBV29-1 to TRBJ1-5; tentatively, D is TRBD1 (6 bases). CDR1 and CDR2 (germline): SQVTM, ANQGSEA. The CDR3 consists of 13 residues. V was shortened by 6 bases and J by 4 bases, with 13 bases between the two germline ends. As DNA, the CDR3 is TGCAGCGTAAGACTACAGGGAAATCAGCCCCAGCATTTT. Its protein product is CSVRLQGNQPQHF.

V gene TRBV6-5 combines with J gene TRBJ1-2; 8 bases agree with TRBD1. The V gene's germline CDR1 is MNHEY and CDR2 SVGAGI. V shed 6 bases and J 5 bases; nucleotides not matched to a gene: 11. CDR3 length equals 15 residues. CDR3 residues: CASRNGQGVGYGYTF. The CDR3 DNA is TGTGCCAGCAGAAACGGACAGGGAGTAGGGTATGGCTACACCTTC.

The CDR3, as DNA: TGTGCCAGCTCACCGGGAGCTAGGTACCACAATGAGCAGTTCTTC. Its translation is CASSPGARYHNEQFF. This sequence joins TRBV18 and TRBJ2-1, with a possible D match to TRBD2 (5 bases). The CDR3 extends over 15 amino acids. Germline V CDR1 and CDR2: KGHSH, LQKENI. V shed 3 bases and J shed 5 bases, with 14 bases lying between them. Complete variable domain (other parts from reference TRBV18 and TRBJ2-1): NAGVMQNPRHLVRRRGQEARLRCSPMKGHSHVYWYRQLPEEGLKFMVYLQKENIIDESGMPKERFSAEFPKEGPSILRIQQVVRGDSAAYFCASSPGARYHNEQFFGPGTRLTVL.

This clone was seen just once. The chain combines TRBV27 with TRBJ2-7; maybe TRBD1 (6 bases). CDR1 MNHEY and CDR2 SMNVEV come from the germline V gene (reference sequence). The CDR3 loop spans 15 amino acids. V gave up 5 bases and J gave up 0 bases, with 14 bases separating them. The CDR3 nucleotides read TGTGCCAGCAGTAGAACAGGGCAGAGCTCCTACGAGCAGTACTTC. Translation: CASSRTGQSSYEQYF.

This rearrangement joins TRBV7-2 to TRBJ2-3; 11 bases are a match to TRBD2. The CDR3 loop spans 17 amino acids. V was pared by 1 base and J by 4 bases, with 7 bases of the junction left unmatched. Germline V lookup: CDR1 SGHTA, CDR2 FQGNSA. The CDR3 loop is CASSLGSSGGVADTQYF. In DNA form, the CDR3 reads TGTGCCAGCAGCTTAGGTAGTAGCGGGGGGGTTGCAGATACGCAGTATTTT.

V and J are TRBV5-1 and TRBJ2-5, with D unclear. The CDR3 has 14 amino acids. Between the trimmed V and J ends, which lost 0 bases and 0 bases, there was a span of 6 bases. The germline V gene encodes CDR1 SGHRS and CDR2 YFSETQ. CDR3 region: CASSLDTNQETQYF. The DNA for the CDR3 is TGCGCCAGCAGCTTGGATACCAACCAAGAGACCCAGTACTTC.

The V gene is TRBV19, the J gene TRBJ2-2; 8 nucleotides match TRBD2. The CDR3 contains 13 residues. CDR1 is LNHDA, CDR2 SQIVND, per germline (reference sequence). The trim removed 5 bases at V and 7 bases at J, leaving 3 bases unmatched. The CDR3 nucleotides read TGTGCCAGTAGTGCTAGCGGGTACGGGGAGCTGTTTTTT. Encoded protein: CASSASGYGELFF.

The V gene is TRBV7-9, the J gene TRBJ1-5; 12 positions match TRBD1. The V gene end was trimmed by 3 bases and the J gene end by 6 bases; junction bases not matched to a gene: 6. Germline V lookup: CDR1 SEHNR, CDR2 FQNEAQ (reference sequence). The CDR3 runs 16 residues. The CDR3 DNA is TGTGCCAGCAGCTTCGGGACAGGGGGCCGCGGTCAGCCCCAGCATTTT. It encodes CASSFGTGGRGQPQHF.

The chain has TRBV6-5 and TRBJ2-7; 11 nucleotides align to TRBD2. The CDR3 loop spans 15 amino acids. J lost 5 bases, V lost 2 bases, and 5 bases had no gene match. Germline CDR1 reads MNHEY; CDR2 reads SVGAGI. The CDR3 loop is CASSYTSGGANEQYF. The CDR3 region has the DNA TGTGCCAGCAGTTACACTAGCGGGGGAGCAAACGAGCAGTACTTC.